This T cell receptor beta chain was sequenced for a study of blood T cell repertoires in COVID-19 (dated by TCRdb to about 2020). Broadly, across the study: Collaborator samples came from the United States, Italy and Spain and covered acute and convalescent phases of COVID-19. Samples were obtained from the ongoing ImmuneRACE study (first 160 participants) and from 1,254 subjects provided by 6 global collaborators. Deeply sampled blood TCRbeta repertoires from subjects exposed to, actively infected with, or recovered from COVID-19 were included in the dataset. The repertoires were released in a freely available public database intended as a resource for research on the immune response to SARS-CoV-2. A de-identified subject ID, COVID-19 status, age in years and sex were almost always included in the sample metadata. The prospective study material was composed of cDNA or gDNA derived from T cells, B-cell-depleted T cells, or PBMCs. Where HLA class I and class II types were available, the types were taken from metadata supplied by the sample provider, not from assay-based typing.

Counted from cysteine to phenylalanine, this CDR3 has 15 amino acids. The retained sequence is limited to the CDR3, 45 bases, with the frame set at the first base. The germline V gene provides CDR1 LGHNA and CDR2 YSLEER. Ends trimmed: V by 3 bases, J by 4 bases; bases unmatched to a gene: 3. On the study overall, not on this receptor specifically: Clinical and demographic metadata were provided uncurated, with the amount varying by source and participant.

TCRbeta CDR3 regions were amplified from genomic DNA by means of the immunoSEQ Assay, a bias-controlled multiplex PCR. The original methods were these. Nucleated cell counts per sample were estimated from amplification of reference gene primers within the assay. To quantify the absolute abundance of each unique TCRbeta CDR3 rearrangement, sequence reads were collapsed and filtered. For each sample, productive Simpson clonality was calculated as the square root of Simpson's diversity index over productive rearrangements. TCRdb carries this immuneACCESS record with in-frame sequences only. Its versions omit some clonotypes, under half of them owing to an unresolved V gene in the studies checked, with the rest unexplained. D and trimming were read from the DNA, whereas the V and J calls and clone size are those reported in that table. The sample table lists roughly 37,000 clones, around four fifths of them with a count of one. The ten top clones hold 25% to 35% of the sample.

Whole blood was collected in K2EDTA tubes by collaborating institutions according to the institutions' own protocols. For TCRbeta analysis, collaborators shipped samples in one of three forms: frozen whole blood, isolated PBMCs, or DNA extracted from either of those sample types. About this clone: Which antigen it targets is not known. No much larger clone is present one base from it, and per-base qualities are unavailable.

The rearranged segments are TRBV4-3 and TRBJ2-7, with 13 junctional bases fitting TRBD2. The sequence came from a man between 60 and 75 years old with acute or convalescent COVID-19. Sequencing was carried out using peripheral blood. The nucleotide sequence is given as TGCGCCAGCAGCCATAGGGGACTAGCGGGGTACGAGCAGTACTTC. Translated, it reads CASSHRGLAGYEQYF.